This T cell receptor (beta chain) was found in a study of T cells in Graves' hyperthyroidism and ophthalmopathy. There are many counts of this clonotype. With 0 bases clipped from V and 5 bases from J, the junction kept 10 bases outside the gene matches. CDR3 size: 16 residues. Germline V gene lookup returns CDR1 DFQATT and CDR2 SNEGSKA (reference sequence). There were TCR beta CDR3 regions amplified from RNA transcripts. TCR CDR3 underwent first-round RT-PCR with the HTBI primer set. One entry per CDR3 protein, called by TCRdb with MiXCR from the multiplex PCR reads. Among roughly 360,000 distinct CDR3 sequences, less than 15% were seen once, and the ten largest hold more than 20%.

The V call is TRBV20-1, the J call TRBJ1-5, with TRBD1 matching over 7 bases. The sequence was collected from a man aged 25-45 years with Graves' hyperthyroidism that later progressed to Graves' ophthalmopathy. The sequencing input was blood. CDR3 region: CSARDLGAGGHQPQHF. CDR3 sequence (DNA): TGCAGTGCTAGAGATCTCGGGGCAGGGGGACATCAGCCCCAGCATTTT.